The 10 T cell receptor beta chains below all came from one sample that was sequenced in a study of cytomegalovirus exposure and HLA in healthy donors. The PCR was carried out with 60 Vbeta primers and 13 Jbeta primers. The repertoire was sequenced with immunoSEQ multiplex PCR; TCRdb's copy has only in-frame clones and lacks some. This repertoire shows approximately 120,000 clones, about 80% found once; its top ten account for 3% to 3.5%. The sample comprised PBMCs. These receptors were taken from a woman in her 50s in good health and CMV-seronegative.

The chain is built from TRBV19 and TRBJ1-5; 7 nucleotides align to TRBD1. CDR1 and CDR2 (germline): LNHDA, SQIVND (reference sequence). This CDR3 has 13 amino acids. V dropped 8 bases and J dropped 4; count of bases not matched to a gene: 5. Here the CDR3 DNA reads TGTGCCAGTCGGGCAGGGGGAAATCAGCCCCAGCATTTT. Translated: CASRAGGNQPQHF.

V gene TRBV4-2 combines with J gene TRBJ1-4, with D unresolved. This CDR3 is built from 15 residues. V gave up 4 bases and J gave up 4 bases, with 13 bases separating them. CDR1 and CDR2 (germline): LGHNA, YNFKEQ. CDR3 loop: CASSPWAPYNEKLFF. CDR3 DNA: TGTGCCAGCAGCCCCTGGGCCCCGTATAATGAAAAACTGTTTTTT.

V and J are TRBV29-1 and TRBJ2-7; TRBD1 matches at 11 bases. This CDR3 is 16 amino acids long. V was pared by 0 bases and J by 2 bases, with 6 bases of the junction left unmatched. Germline V lookup: CDR1 SQVTM, CDR2 ANQGSEA. As DNA, the CDR3 is TGCAGCGTTGAAGAGGGGGACAGGGGGGACGCCTACGAGCAGTACTTC. Residues: CSVEEGDRGDAYEQYF.

This chain links TRBV28 with TRBJ2-7; weak D call: TRBD1 (5 bases). The germline V and J ends were trimmed by 10 bases and 7 bases, with 17 bases remaining between them. The CDR3 has 12 amino acids. CDR1 is MDHEN and CDR2 is SYDVKM in the germline V gene. CDR3 DNA: TGTGCCACTTGGACAAGGGTGGGAGAGCAGTACTTC. This gives the protein CATWTRVGEQYF.

The chain is built from TRBV6-1 and TRBJ1-1; D gene ambiguous. The CDR3 extends over 14 amino acids. The V and J ends lost 4 bases and 1 base respectively, with 10 bases between them. Germline assignment: CDR1 MNHNS and CDR2 SASEGT. CDR3 nucleotide sequence: TGTGCCAGCAGTGTCGGGGATTCGAACACTGAAGCTTTCTTT. Translating gives CASSVGDSNTEAFF.

The V gene is TRBV6-5, the J gene TRBJ1-2; 7 positions match TRBD1. The V and J ends lost 8 bases and 5 bases, in that order; junction bases with no gene match: 8. Germline loops: CDR1 MNHEY, CDR2 SVGAGI. This CDR3 contains 13 residues. In DNA, the CDR3 is TGTGCCAGCTCAGGGGGTTTTGGTTATGGCTACACCTTC. Protein product: CASSGGFGYGYTF.

The gene calls are TRBV27 and TRBJ2-7; D is perhaps TRBD2 (6 bases). Germline V gene sequence: CDR1 MNHEY, CDR2 SMNVEV (reference sequence). This CDR3 has 14 amino acids. V lost 5 bases and J lost 2, with 13 bases in between. The CDR3 protein is CASSSRDFAYEQYF. The CDR3 DNA is TGTGCCAGCAGTAGTCGGGACTTCGCCTACGAGCAGTACTTC.

The rearrangement links TRBV9 to TRBJ2-7; TRBD2 matches 7 bases. Germline loops: CDR1 SGDLS, CDR2 YYNGEE. Unmatched junction bases numbered 7, after V lost 0 bases and J lost 7 bases. There are 14 residues in the CDR3. The CDR3 region is CASSVDGGKEEQYF. The CDR3 DNA reads TGTGCCAGCAGCGTAGACGGGGGGAAGGAGGAGCAGTACTTC.

The chain recombines TRBV6-5 with TRBJ2-7, with D tentatively TRBD1 (6 bases). Trimming removed 6 bases at V and 5 bases at J, with 17 bases between. This CDR3 has 14 residues. Per the germline V gene, CDR1 is MNHEY and CDR2 is SVGAGI. The CDR3 DNA is TGTGCCAGCAGCCCCAGGGGTGTTGGGGACGAGCAGTACTTC. This encodes CASSPRGVGDEQYF.

For the CDR3, the DNA is TGTGCCAGCAGGGATGGGACTACGTACAATGAGCAGTTCTTC. As protein: CASRDGTTYNEQFF. J is TRBJ2-1 and V is TRBV25-1; 7 nucleotides align to TRBD2. Germline V gene sequence: CDR1 MGHDK, CDR2 SYGVNS. The CDR3 extends over 14 amino acids. The V gene end was trimmed by 6 bases and the J gene end by 4 bases; junction bases not matched to a gene: 6.